This TCR beta chain came from a study of patients and donors after allogeneic stem cell transplantation (dated by TCRdb to the early 2020s). With regard to this clonotype: Its antigen is still unknown. No clone much larger than this one lies a single base away; base qualities are absent.

Here V drops 7 bases and J drops 0 bases, and the junction holds 4 bases not matched to any gene. CDR1 SEHNR and CDR2 FQNEAQ are derived from the germline V gene (reference sequence). From cysteine to phenylalanine, the CDR3 is 16 amino acids long. The sequence is cut down to CDR3 DNA, 48 bases in frame from base 1. The library was made by RT-PCR. TCRdb names NextSeq 550 as the instrument used. The public reads were run again by TCRdb, first through fastp at Q25 and then through MiXCR, and only productive beta chains were kept. Records with the same CDR3 protein are collapsed into one entry carrying the most frequent genes and DNA. Here the sample has 190,000 or so distinct CDR3 sequences; around two fifths occur a single time. Under 14% of the sample is held by the ten biggest clonotypes.

The source is a human donor who was either an allogeneic HSCT recipient or a stem cell or donor lymphocyte infusion donor (not recorded which). It is not recorded whose cells these are; they may come from a transplant donor. The specimen sequenced was blood, either unsorted or a sorted T cell fraction (not recorded which). The chain links TRBV7-9 with TRBJ2-6, with 9 bases in between that match TRBD1. The DNA reads as follows: TGTGCCAGCACGGGACAGGGAACCTCTGGGGCCAACGTCCTGACTTTC. It specifies CASTGQGTSGANVLTF.